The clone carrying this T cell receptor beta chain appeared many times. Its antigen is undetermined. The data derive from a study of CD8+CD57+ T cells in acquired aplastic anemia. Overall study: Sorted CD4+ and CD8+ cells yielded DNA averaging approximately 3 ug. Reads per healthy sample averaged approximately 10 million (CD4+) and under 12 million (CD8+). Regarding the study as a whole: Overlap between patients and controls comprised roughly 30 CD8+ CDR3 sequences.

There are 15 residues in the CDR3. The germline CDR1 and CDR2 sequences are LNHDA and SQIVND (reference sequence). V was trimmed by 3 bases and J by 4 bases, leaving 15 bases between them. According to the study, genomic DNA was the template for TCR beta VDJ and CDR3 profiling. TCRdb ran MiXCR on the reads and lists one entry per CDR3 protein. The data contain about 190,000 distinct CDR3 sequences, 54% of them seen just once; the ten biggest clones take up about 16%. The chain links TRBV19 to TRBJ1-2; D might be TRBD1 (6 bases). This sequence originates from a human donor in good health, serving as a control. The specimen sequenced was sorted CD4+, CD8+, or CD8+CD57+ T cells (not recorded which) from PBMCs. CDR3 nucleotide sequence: TGTGCCAGTAGTATGGACAGTCATGCCCTCTATGGCTACACCTTC. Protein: CASSMDSHALYGYTF.